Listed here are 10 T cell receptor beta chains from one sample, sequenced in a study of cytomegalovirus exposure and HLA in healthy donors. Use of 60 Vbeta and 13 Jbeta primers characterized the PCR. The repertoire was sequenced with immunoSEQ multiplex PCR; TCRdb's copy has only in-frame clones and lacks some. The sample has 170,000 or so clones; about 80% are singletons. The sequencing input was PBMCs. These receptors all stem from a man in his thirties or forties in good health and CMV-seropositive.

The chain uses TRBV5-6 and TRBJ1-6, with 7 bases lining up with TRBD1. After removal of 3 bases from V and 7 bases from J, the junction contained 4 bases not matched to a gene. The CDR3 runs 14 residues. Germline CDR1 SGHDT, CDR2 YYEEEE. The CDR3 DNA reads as TGTGCCAGCAGCTGGGGACAGTCAAATTCACCCCTCCACTTT. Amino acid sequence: CASSWGQSNSPLHF.

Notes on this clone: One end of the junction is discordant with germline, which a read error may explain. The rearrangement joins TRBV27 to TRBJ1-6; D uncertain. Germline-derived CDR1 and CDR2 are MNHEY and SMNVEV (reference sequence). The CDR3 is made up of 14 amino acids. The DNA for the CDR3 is TGTGTCAGCAGGCGGAGGACCTATAATTCACCCCTCCACTTT. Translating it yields CVSRRRTYNSPLHF.

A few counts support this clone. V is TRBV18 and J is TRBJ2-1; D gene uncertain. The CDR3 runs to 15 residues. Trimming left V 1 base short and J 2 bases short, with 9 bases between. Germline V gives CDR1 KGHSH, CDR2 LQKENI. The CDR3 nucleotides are TGTGCCAGCTCACCACTGCGGAGCGCCTACAATGAGCAGTTCTTC. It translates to CASSPLRSAYNEQFF.

CDR3 DNA: TGTGCCAGCAGTTACGGCCTTGGACAGGGGGTAGCTGGCTACACCTTC. It yields the protein CASSYGLGQGVAGYTF. The V call is TRBV6-6, the J call TRBJ1-2; TRBD1 matches 10 bases. After removal of 2 bases from V and 7 bases from J, the junction contained 10 bases not matched to a gene. The germline CDR1 and CDR2 sequences are MNHNY and SVGAGI (reference sequence). The CDR3 extends over 16 amino acids.

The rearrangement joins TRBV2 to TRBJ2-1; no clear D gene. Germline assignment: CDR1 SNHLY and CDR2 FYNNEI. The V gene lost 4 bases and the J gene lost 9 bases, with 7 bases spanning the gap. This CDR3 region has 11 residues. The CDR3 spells CASSVASEQFF. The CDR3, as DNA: TGTGCCAGCAGTGTTGCGAGTGAGCAGTTCTTC.

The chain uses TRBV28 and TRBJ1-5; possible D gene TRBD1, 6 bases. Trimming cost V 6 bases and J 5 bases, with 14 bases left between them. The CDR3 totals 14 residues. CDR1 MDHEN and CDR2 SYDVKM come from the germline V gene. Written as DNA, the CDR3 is TGTGCCAGCAGCGAACAGGGTTCCTATCAGCCCCAGCATTTT. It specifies CASSEQGSYQPQHF.

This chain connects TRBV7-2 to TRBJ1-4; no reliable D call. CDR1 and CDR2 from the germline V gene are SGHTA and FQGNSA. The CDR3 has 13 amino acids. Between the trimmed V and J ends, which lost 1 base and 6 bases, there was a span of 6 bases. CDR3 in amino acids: CASSLVADEKLFF. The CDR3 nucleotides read TGTGCCAGCAGCTTAGTGGCAGATGAAAAACTGTTTTTT.

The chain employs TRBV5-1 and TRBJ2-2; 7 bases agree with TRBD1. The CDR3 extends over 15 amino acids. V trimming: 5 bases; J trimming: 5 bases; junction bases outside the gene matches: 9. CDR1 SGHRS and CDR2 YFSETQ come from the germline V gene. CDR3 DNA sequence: TGCGCCAGCAGTTCGTCCAGGGGGATAACCGGGGAGCTGTTTTTT. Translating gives CASSSSRGITGELFF. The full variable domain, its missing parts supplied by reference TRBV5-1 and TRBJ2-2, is KAGVTQTPRYLIKTRGQQVTLSCSPISGHRSVSWYQQTPGQGLQFLFEYFSETQRNKGNFPGRFSGRQFSNSRSEMNVSTLELGDSALYLCASSSSRGITGELFFGEGSRLTVL.

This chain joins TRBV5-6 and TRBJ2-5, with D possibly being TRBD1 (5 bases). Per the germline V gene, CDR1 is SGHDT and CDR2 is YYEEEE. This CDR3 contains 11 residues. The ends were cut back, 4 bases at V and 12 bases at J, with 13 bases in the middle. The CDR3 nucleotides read TGTGCCAGCAGCATAGCACAGGCGGAGTACTTC. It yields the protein CASSIAQAEYF.

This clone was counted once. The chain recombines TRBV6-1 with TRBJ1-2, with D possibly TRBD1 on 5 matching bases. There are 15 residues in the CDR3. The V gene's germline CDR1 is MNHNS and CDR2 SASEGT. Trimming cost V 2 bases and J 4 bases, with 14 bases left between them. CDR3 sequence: CASSEMGGRPYGYTF. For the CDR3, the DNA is TGTGCCAGCAGTGAAATGGGGGGACGTCCCTATGGCTACACCTTC.